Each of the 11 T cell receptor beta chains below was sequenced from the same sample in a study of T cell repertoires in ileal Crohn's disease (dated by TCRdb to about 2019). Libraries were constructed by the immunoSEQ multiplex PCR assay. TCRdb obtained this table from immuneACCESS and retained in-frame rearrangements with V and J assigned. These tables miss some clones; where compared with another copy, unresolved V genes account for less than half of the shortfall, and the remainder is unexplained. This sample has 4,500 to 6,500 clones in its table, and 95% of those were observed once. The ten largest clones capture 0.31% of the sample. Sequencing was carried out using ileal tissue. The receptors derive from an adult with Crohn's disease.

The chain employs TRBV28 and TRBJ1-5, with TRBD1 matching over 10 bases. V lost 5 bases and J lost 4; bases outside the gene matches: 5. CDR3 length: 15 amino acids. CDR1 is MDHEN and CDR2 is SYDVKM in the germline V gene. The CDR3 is CASSPVGQGNQPQHF. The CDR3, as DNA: TGTGCCAGCAGTCCGGTGGGACAGGGGAATCAGCCCCAGCATTTT.

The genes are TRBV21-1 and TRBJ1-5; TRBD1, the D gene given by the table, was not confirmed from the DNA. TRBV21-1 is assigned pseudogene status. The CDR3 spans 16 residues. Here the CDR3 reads CASSKWGQDSNQPQHF. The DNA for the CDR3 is TGTGCCAGCAGCAAATGGGGGCAAGATAGCAATCAGCCCCAGCATTTT.

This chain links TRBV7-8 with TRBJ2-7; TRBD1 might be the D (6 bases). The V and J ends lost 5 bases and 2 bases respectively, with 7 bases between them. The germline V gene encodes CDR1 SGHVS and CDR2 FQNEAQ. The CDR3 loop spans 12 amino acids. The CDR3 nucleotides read TGTGCCAGCAGCCGGGACACCTACGAGCAGTACTTC. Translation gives CASSRDTYEQYF.

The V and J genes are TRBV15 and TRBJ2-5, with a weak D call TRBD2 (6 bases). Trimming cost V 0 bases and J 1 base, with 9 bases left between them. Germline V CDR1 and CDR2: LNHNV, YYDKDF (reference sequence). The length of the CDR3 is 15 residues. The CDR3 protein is CATSRDGSSQETQYF. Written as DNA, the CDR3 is TGTGCCACCAGCAGAGACGGGAGTAGCCAAGAGACCCAGTACTTC.

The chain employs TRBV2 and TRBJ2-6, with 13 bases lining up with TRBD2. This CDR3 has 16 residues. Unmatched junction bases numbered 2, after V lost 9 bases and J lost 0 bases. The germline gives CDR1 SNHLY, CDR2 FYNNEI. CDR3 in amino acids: CARRTSGGSGANVLTF. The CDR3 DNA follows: TGTGCCAGACGGACTAGCGGGGGCTCTGGGGCCAACGTCCTGACTTTC.

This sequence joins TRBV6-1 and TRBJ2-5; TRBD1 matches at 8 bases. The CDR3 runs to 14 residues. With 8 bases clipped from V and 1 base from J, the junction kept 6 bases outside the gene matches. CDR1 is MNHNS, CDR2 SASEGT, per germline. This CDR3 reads CASLQGGPQETQYF. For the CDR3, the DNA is TGTGCCAGCCTACAGGGGGGCCCCCAAGAGACCCAGTACTTC.

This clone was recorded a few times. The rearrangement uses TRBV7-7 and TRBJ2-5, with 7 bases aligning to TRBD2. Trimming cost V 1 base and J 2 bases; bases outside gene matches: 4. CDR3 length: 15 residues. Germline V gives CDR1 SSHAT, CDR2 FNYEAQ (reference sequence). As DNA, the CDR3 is TGTGCCAGCAGCTTAGGGCGGGGGACTCAAGAGACCCAGTACTTC. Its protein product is CASSLGRGTQETQYF.

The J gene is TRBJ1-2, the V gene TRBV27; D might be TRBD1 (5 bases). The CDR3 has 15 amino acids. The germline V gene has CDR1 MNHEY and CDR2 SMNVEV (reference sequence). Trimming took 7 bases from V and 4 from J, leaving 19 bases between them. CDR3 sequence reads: CASKPPQAGIYGYTF. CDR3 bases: TGTGCCAGCAAGCCCCCCCAGGCAGGGATCTATGGCTACACCTTC.

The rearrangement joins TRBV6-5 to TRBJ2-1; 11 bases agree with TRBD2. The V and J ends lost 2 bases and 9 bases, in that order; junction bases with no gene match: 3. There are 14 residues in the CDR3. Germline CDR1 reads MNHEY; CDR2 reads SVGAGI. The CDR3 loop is CASSYLAGGSEQFF. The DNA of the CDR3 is TGTGCCAGCAGTTACCTAGCGGGGGGATCTGAGCAGTTCTTC.

The CDR3 sequence is CASSFSGNYGYTF. The CDR3 DNA sequence: TGTGCCAGCAGTTTCTCAGGGAACTATGGCTACACCTTC. The V and J genes are TRBV27 and TRBJ1-2, with D tentatively TRBD1 (5 bases). V was cut by 3 bases and J by 2 bases, with 7 bases left in between. CDR3 length: 13 residues. Germline V gene sequence: CDR1 MNHEY, CDR2 SMNVEV (reference sequence).

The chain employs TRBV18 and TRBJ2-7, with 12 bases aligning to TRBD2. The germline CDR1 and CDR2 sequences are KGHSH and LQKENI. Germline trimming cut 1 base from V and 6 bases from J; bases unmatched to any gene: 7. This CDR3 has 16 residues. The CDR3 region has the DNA TGTGCCAGCTCACCACGGGCTAGCGGGGGGGCCATCGAGCAGTACTTC. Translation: CASSPRASGGAIEQYF.